This TCR beta chain was sequenced in a study of T-cell memory formation after mild COVID-19. This clonotype was counted between two and nine times. Its antigen is undetermined. Sample barcodes and UMIs were carried by the TCR alpha and TCR beta cDNA libraries that 5'RACE generated with constant-segment primers. TCRdb reprocessed the 5' RACE reads via MiXCR and lists one record per CDR3 protein. The sample lists roughly 450,000 distinct CDR3 sequences, 18% occurring once. This CDR3 region has 12 residues. V lost 8 bases, J lost 5 bases, and 12 bases lay in between. The germline V gene has CDR1 SNHLY and CDR2 FYNNEI. Study-wide findings and caveats: Some clones that responded turned up in pre-infection memory, which suggests that cross-reactive memory joined in.

The chain has TRBV2 and TRBJ1-2; D unresolved. Specimen: PBMCs or a T cell subset sorted from them (not recorded which). The receptor's source is an adult woman who had mild COVID-19 (a few samples of this study predate the infection). Cell type and time point are not known. CDR3 protein: CASQDQPYGYTF. In DNA, the CDR3 is TGTGCCAGCCAGGATCAGCCTTATGGCTACACCTTC. The whole variable domain, filled in from reference TRBV2 and TRBJ1-2, reads EPEVTQTPSHQVTQMGQEVILRCVPISNHLYFYWYRQILGQKVEFLVSFYNNEISEKSEIFDDQFSVERPDGSNFTLKIRSTKLEDSAMYFCASQDQPYGYTFGSGTRLTVV.